The rows below give T cell receptor beta chains drawn from one sample of a study of shared clonotypes between healthy human individuals. This table comes from immunoSEQ multiplex PCR, and its TCRdb copy is limited to in-frame clones, with some not included. Of some 1,600,000 clones listed, 95% to 99% are singletons. Material for sequencing was naive CD4+ T cells sorted from blood. The source is a man aged 25-45 years in good health. Each CDR3 is given with its conserved first and last residue. D genes are given only for firm matches. Clone size appears in some rows only: once, few, many, or a class for an expanded clone.

j_call v_call d_call clone_size cdr3_length cdr3_nt cdr3_aa
TRBJ2-5 TRBV2 - - 12 TGTGCCAGCAGTGAACGGGGCGAGACCCAGTACTTC CASSERGETQYF
TRBJ2-5 TRBV10-3 TRBD2 - 16 TGTGCCATCAGTGAAACTAGCGGGAGGGCCGGGGAGACCCAGTACTTC CAISETSGRAGETQYF
TRBJ1-5 TRBV19 - - 15 TGTGCCAGTAGTACGAACCCAGGGGTTCAGCAGCCCCAGCATTTT CASSTNPGVQQPQHF
TRBJ1-2 TRBV7-2 - - 13 TGTGCCAGCAGCTTACCGGTAGCCTATGGCTACACCTTC CASSLPVAYGYTF
TRBJ1-4 TRBV6-5 - - 15 TGTGCCAGCAGTCTACGAGCCGGAGGGATTGAAAAACTGTTTTTT CASSLRAGGIEKLFF
TRBJ2-3 TRBV5-1 - - 16 TGCGCCAGCAGCGAACCCGGGAGTCCCTTCACAGATACGCAGTATTTT CASSEPGSPFTDTQYF
TRBJ2-2 TRBV30 TRBD1 - 14 TGTGCCTGGAGGAAGGACAGGGGGAATGGGGAGCTGTTTTTT CAWRKDRGNGELFF
TRBJ2-3 TRBV5-5 - - 11 TGTGCCAGCAGCCAGCAGGATACGCAGTATTTT CASSQQDTQYF
TRBJ2-1 TRBV5-1 TRBD1 - 16 TGCGCCAGCAGCCCAGACAGGGCTCGTTTATACAATGAGCAGTTCTTC CASSPDRARLYNEQFF
TRBJ2-7 TRBV25-1 - - 12 TGTGCCAGCAGTGACAGCTCCTACGAGCAGTACTTC CASSDSSYEQYF
TRBJ1-1 TRBV6-5 - - 13 TGTGCCAGCAGTACCGGACAGAACACTGAAGCTTTCTTT CASSTGQNTEAFF
TRBJ2-3 TRBV7-9 - - 11 TGTGCAGCCTCCGGCACAGATACGCAGTATTTT CAASGTDTQYF
TRBJ2-1 TRBV5-1 TRBD2 - 15 TGCGCCAGCAGCGGAACTAGCGAAAGTTACAATGAGCAGTTCTTC CASSGTSESYNEQFF
TRBJ1-2 TRBV28 - once 13 TGTGCCAGCAGTTTCCACAGAAGATATGGCTACACCTTC CASSFHRRYGYTF
TRBJ1-2 TRBV6-4 TRBD1 - 13 TGTGCCAGCAGCCGGGACAGCATTTATGGCTACACCTTC CASSRDSIYGYTF
TRBJ2-7 TRBV5-4 TRBD2 - 13 TGTGCCAGCTCCTGGACTAGCGGGAACGAGCAGTACTTC CASSWTSGNEQYF
TRBJ1-5 TRBV6-1 - - 16 TGTGCCAGCAGTGAAGTAGGGAGCATGAGGGCCCAGCCCCAGCATTTT CASSEVGSMRAQPQHF
TRBJ2-2 TRBV9 TRBD2 - 16 TGTGCCAGCAGCGTAGCTGCTAGCGGGAGTCCTGGGGAGCTGTTTTTT CASSVAASGSPGELFF
TRBJ2-7 TRBV28 - - 16 TGTGCCAGCACCCTCACCCCGGACTGGCTCTCCTACGAGCAGTACTTC CASTLTPDWLSYEQYF
TRBJ2-1 TRBV15 - - 12 TGTGCCACCAGCGGAAAAGCTGGCGAGCAGTTCTTC CATSGKAGEQFF
TRBJ2-7 TRBV11-1 - once 11 TGTGCCAGCAGCTTGTCCGACGAGCAGTACTTC CASSLSDEQYF
TRBJ1-5 TRBV19 TRBD1 - 20 TGTGCCAGTAGTATAGGACGCCTGGACAGGCAGTCGTATAGCAATCAGCCCCAGCATTTT CASSIGRLDRQSYSNQPQHF
TRBJ2-7 TRBV7-8 - - 13 TGTGCCAGCAGCCCAATAAACGAGGGTGAGCAGTACTTC CASSPINEGEQYF
TRBJ2-1 TRBV9 - - 15 TGTGCCAGCAGCCCTCTTAGAAACTCCTACAATGAGCAGTTCTTC CASSPLRNSYNEQFF
TRBJ2-7 TRBV11-3 - - 14 TGTGCCAGCAGCCCCGGACAGTACTCCTACGAGCAGTACTTC CASSPGQYSYEQYF
TRBJ2-2 TRBV6-5 - - 16 TGTGCCAGCAGTTTGCTCGGACGTACGAACACCGGGGAGCTGTTTTTT CASSLLGRTNTGELFF
TRBJ2-7 TRBV20-1 - - 11 TGCAGTGCTAGAGTGACCTACGAGCAGTACTTC CSARVTYEQYF
TRBJ2-1 TRBV29-1 TRBD2 - 15 TGCAGCGTGACCCCGGGACTAGCGGGATCTGACGAGCAGTTCTTC CSVTPGLAGSDEQFF
TRBJ1-1 TRBV2 - - 13 TGTGCCAGCAGTGTAACTCTAGGGACTGAAGCTTTCTTT CASSVTLGTEAFF
TRBJ2-5 TRBV7-3 TRBD1 - 14 TGTGCCAGCAGCCGACAGGGTGGCCAAGAGACCCAGTACTTC CASSRQGGQETQYF
TRBJ1-1 TRBV7-8 TRBD1 - 17 TGTGCCAGCAGCTTAGCCAGGGACAGGGGGATGAACACTGAAGCTTTCTTT CASSLARDRGMNTEAFF
TRBJ2-1 TRBV14 TRBD2 - 15 TGTGCCAGCAGCCAAGAGGCATCTAGCGGGATGCCCCAGTTCTTC CASSQEASSGMPQFF
TRBJ2-2 TRBV28 TRBD1 - 17 TGTGCCAGCAGCCACTCCCCCCGGACAGGCATTACCGGGGAGCTGTTTTTT CASSHSPRTGITGELFF
TRBJ1-4 TRBV29-1 - - 14 TGCAGCGTAGCCCTGGGGGCGGCTAATGAAAAACTGTTTTTT CSVALGAANEKLFF
TRBJ1-5 TRBV19 - - 14 TGTGCCAGTAAGGGCAGCTATAGCAATCAGCCCCAGCATTTT CASKGSYSNQPQHF
TRBJ2-2 TRBV7-6 - - 13 TGTGCCAGCAGCTTTCGGGGAACCGGGGAGCTGTTTTTT CASSFRGTGELFF
TRBJ2-1 TRBV5-1 - - 14 TGCGCCAGCAGCTTGTCGTTAGCCGCTAGCGAGCAGTTCTTC CASSLSLAASEQFF
TRBJ2-1 TRBV5-5 - - 13 TGTGCCAGCAGCTTTTTCTTGGCAAATGAGCAGTTCTTC CASSFFLANEQFF
TRBJ2-5 TRBV6-5 - once 14 TGTGCCAGCAGGACCCGGGACTTCAGAGAGACCCAGTACTTC CASRTRDFRETQYF
TRBJ1-1 TRBV10-1 - - 13 TGCGCCAGCCAGAAGGAACTGAACACTGAAGCTTTCTTT CASQKELNTEAFF
TRBJ2-7 TRBV11-2 TRBD1 once 16 TGTGCCAGCAGCCCCCGGACAGGGGGCCAGTCCTACGAGCAGTACTTC CASSPRTGGQSYEQYF
TRBJ2-3 TRBV9 - - 13 TGTGCCAGCAGCGTAGGCGGCACAGATACGCAGTATTTT CASSVGGTDTQYF
TRBJ1-1 TRBV9 TRBD1 - 15 TGTGCCAGCAGCGTAGAGATAACGGGGACAGCTGAAGCTTTCTTT CASSVEITGTAEAFF
TRBJ2-3 TRBV7-2 - - 15 TGTGCCAGCAGCTTAGCGCCGGGAAGCACAGATACGCAGTATTTT CASSLAPGSTDTQYF
TRBJ1-5 TRBV19 - - 13 TGTGCCAGTCAGCGGGTCAGCAATCAGCCCCAGCATTTT CASQRVSNQPQHF